The 25 T cell receptor beta chains below come from one sample, sequenced in a study of tumor and adjacent non-tumor tissue in lung cancer. RNA was extracted from bulk tissue without any cell sorting. TCRbeta libraries were built with three rounds of nested PCR, modified from ARM-PCR. TCRdb independently ran MiXCR on the multiplex PCR reads; one entry per CDR3 protein. The table has 81,000 or so distinct CDR3 sequences, roughly 76% seen once. The source material was lung tumor tissue. Receptors originate from a woman between 45 and 60 years old with non-small cell lung cancer.

Concerning this clonotype itself: The junction does not match germline at one end; this may be a read error. The chain combines TRBV11-1 with TRBJ2-3, with 12 positions matching TRBD2. This CDR3 has 18 amino acids. Germline values: CDR1 SGHAT, CDR2 FQDESV (reference sequence). Written as DNA, the CDR3 is TGTGCCAGCAGCTTTGGACTAGCGGGATTAAAAGGCTCAGATACACAGTATTTT. This translates into CASSFGLAGLKGSDTQYF.

In the case of this clonotype: At one end, the junction sequence differs from germline, possibly due to a read error. The CDR3: CTSNQDLYRVGTETFF. CDR3 DNA: TGCACCAGCAACCAAGATCTCTACAGGGTCGGCACTGAAACTTTCTTT. This sequence joins TRBV4-1 and TRBJ1-1; D might be TRBD1 (6 bases). The CDR3 is made up of 16 amino acids. Germline V gene data show CDR1 as MGHRA and CDR2 as YSYEKL.

The rearrangement uses TRBV11-1 and TRBJ2-7; 9 bases fit TRBD1. Trimming at V came to 9 bases and at J to 8 bases, leaving 17 bases not matched to a gene. There are 15 residues in the CDR3. Germline V gene lookup returns CDR1 SGHAT and CDR2 FQDESV (reference sequence). The CDR3 DNA sequence: TGTGCCAGTAGTTTAAGGGACAGGGACGAGTACAAGCAGTACTTC. Translation: CASSLRDRDEYKQYF.

The genes are TRBV4-1 and TRBJ2-7; D call uncertain. Trimming left V 3 bases short and J 3 bases short, with 21 bases between. CDR1 is MGHRA, CDR2 YSYEKL, per germline. The CDR3 totals 17 residues. The chain's CDR3 is CASSQYGPMAGDYEQYF. In DNA form, the CDR3 reads TGCGCCAGCAGCCAGTATGGGCCGATGGCTGGAGACTACGAGCAGTACTTC.

Comment on this clonotype: The junction shows a germline mismatch at one end, possibly a read error. The V call is TRBV28, the J call TRBJ2-3; possibly TRBD2 for D (6 bases). Per germline, CDR1 MDHEN and CDR2 SYDVKM. CDR3 size: 12 residues. The CDR3 bases are TGTACCAGTACCTTGGGGGGAGATACGCAGTATTTC. This gives the protein CTSTLGGDTQYF.

This clonotype was observed many times. The genes are TRBV20-1 and TRBJ2-3; 7 bases fit TRBD2. Unmatched junction bases numbered 6, after V lost 6 bases and J lost 3 bases. Germline CDR1 DFQATT, CDR2 SNEGSKA (reference sequence). The CDR3 covers 13 residues. CDR3 sequence (DNA): TGCAGTGCCTTACTAGCGCTGACAGATACGCAGTATTTT. This encodes CSALLALTDTQYF.

Notes on this clonotype: Germline and junction disagree at one end, which may indicate a read error. This chain joins TRBV4-1 and TRBJ2-7; maybe TRBD2 (7 bases). CDR1 and CDR2 from the germline V gene are MGHRA and YSYEKL. This CDR3 is 16 amino acids long. CDR3: CASNQQGEGGPYEQYF. The CDR3 nucleotides read TGCGCCAGCAACCAACAAGGAGAGGGGGGGCCCTACGAGCAATACTTC.

On this clonotype itself: The junction does not match germline at one end; this may be a read error. The chain employs TRBV20-1 and TRBJ2-3; tentatively, D is TRBD2 (6 bases). Germline-derived CDR1 and CDR2 are DFQATT and SNEGSKA (reference sequence). The length of the CDR3 is 15 residues. The CDR3 sequence is CSASTGGMLEDTQYF. In DNA, the CDR3 is TGCAGTGCTTCGACTGGCGGGATGTTGGAAGATACACAGTATTTT.

This clonotype occurred once. The CDR3 does not end in the conserved phenylalanine or tryptophan, so this is likely a read error. The chain carries TRBV20-1 and TRBJ2-7; D perhaps matches TRBD2 (5 bases). The germline CDR1 and CDR2 sequences are DFQATT and SNEGSKA (reference sequence). The CDR3 runs to 15 residues. The CDR3 DNA is TGCAGGGCTAAAGATCCCCGGGGTGCGGGCTACGAGCAGTACTTA. Translation gives CRAKDPRGAGYEQYL.

Turning to this clonotype: Given the absence of the conserved phenylalanine or tryptophan at the CDR3 end, a read error is likely. The rearrangement uses TRBV10-3 and TRBJ2-7; D is possibly TRBD2 (6 bases). Germline lookup yields CDR1 ENHRY and CDR2 SYGVKD. CDR3 length: 12 amino acids. The V gene lost 10 bases and the J gene lost 6 bases, with 16 bases spanning the gap. CDR3 amino acids: CASRRGYGEQYS. The CDR3 coding sequence is TGTGCCAGCAGACGGGGGTACGGCGAGCAGTACTCC.

The chain carries TRBV12-3 or TRBV12-4 and TRBJ2-3; a possible D gene is TRBD1 (6 bases). The DNA end is a closer match to TRBJ1-5, so the J assignment may be wrong. The CDR3 has 15 amino acids. CDR3 region: CASSTDGTQTNEQHF. CDR3 DNA: TGTGCCAGCAGTACAGATGGGACACAGACTAACGAGCAGCATTTT.

There are many counts of this clonotype. The chain links TRBV28 to TRBJ1-5; the D gene is possibly TRBD1 (5 bases). The length of the CDR3 is 16 residues. With 3 bases removed from V and 0 bases from J, the gap between germline ends came to 12 bases. Germline loops: CDR1 MDHEN, CDR2 SYDVKM. CDR3 sequence reads: CASSLVGAGSNQPQHF. CDR3 nucleotides: TGTGCCAGCAGTTTGGTAGGGGCAGGTAGCAATCAGCCCCAGCATTTT.

A word on this clonotype: Compared with germline, one end of the junction differs, possibly owing to a read error. This chain links TRBV5-4 with TRBJ1-1; no definite D call. The CDR3 sequence is 13 residues long. Germline V gene lookup returns CDR1 SGHNT and CDR2 YYREEE (reference sequence). CDR3 loop: CARSLVGITEAFF. The DNA for the CDR3 is TGTGCCAGGAGCTTGGTTGGGATCACTGAAGCTTTCTTT.

Details on this clonotype: Lacking the conserved final phenylalanine or tryptophan, this CDR3 likely reflects a read error. This chain uses TRBV20-1 with TRBJ2-1; no reliable D call. The length of the CDR3 is 12 residues. Germline CDR1 and CDR2: DFQATT and SNEGSKA (reference sequence). Deletions cut 6 bases from V and 2 bases from J, with 8 bases between. CDR3 nucleotide sequence: TGCAGTGCCACGCCTACCTACAATGAGCAGTTCATC. It is translated as CSATPTYNEQFI.

Worth noting for this clonotype: A read error may account for a junction end that differs from germline. The chain employs TRBV6-5 and TRBJ2-7; no firm D call. Germline CDR1 MNHEY, CDR2 SVGAGI. CDR3 length: 16 residues. The CDR3 sequence is CANSFGVSYWGYEQYF. CDR3 sequence (DNA): TGTGCCAACAGTTTCGGAGTGTCCTACTGGGGCTACGAGCAGTACTTC.

The chain employs TRBV4-2 and TRBJ1-4; 8 bases fit TRBD1. There are 15 residues in the CDR3. Per the germline V gene, CDR1 is LGHNA and CDR2 is YNFKEQ. The chain's CDR3 is CTISQVQGAWEKLFF. The CDR3 region has the DNA TGTACCATCAGCCAAGTCCAGGGGGCCTGGGAAAAACTGTTTTTT.

This clonotype was detected once. Since the CDR3 does not end with the conserved phenylalanine or tryptophan, this likely comes from a read error. The DNA is omitted, as the CDR3 cannot be located on it reliably, and the CDR3 follows TCRdb's listing. The chain couples TRBV20-1 to TRBJ2-1; the table calls TRBD2, which could not be checked here. The germline V gene encodes CDR1 DFQATT and CDR2 SNEGSKA (reference sequence). The length of the CDR3 is 16 amino acids, counting both ends. CDR3: CSAGRLAVSSYNEQSL.

This clonotype came up a few times. This could be a read error, since a much larger clone is one nucleotide away. The genes are TRBV5-6 and TRBJ2-7, with D possibly being TRBD1 or TRBD2 (6 bases each). The CDR3 consists of 15 residues. Germline CDR1 and CDR2: SGHDT and YYEEEE. The V end was cut by 4 bases, the J end by 5 bases, with 19 bases between. The CDR3 is CASSHKIGGLNEQYF. The CDR3 coding sequence is TGTGCCAGCAGCCACAAAATAGGGGGGCTGAACGAGCAGTACTTC.

V and J are TRBV29-1 and TRBJ2-3; 7 positions agree with TRBD1. Looked up from germline, CDR1 is SQVTM and CDR2 is ANQGSEA. V lost 8 bases, J lost 4 bases, and 9 bases stayed unmatched. This CDR3 region has 13 residues. The CDR3 protein is CSSTGFVADTQYF. The CDR3 DNA sequence: TGCAGCTCGACAGGGTTTGTCGCAGATACGCAGTATTTT.

A word on this clonotype: This may be a read error: a much more frequent sequence differs by one nucleotide. The chain is built from TRBV5-1 and TRBJ2-1; 11 bases are a match to TRBD2. The CDR3 is 19 amino acids. The germline gives CDR1 SGHRS, CDR2 YFSETQ. V gave up 4 bases and J gave up 0 bases; unmatched junction bases: 12. The DNA for the CDR3 is TGCGCCAGCAGCCTTTGGGGACTAGCGGCCTACAGCTCCTACAATGAGCAGTTCTTC. This gives the protein CASSLWGLAAYSSYNEQFF. The full variable domain, its missing parts supplied by reference TRBV5-1 and TRBJ2-1, is KAGVTQTPRYLIKTRGQQVTLSCSPISGHRSVSWYQQTPGQGLQFLFEYFSETQRNKGNFPGRFSGRQFSNSRSEMNVSTLELGDSALYLCASSLWGLAAYSSYNEQFFGPGTRLTVL.

On this clonotype itself: The CDR3 ends on some other residue instead of the conserved phenylalanine or tryptophan, so this is likely a read error. V gene TRBV11-2 combines with J gene TRBJ2-5; D possibly corresponds to TRBD1 (6 bases). CDR1 and CDR2 (germline): SGHAT, FQNNGV. CDR3 size: 12 residues. The CDR3 DNA sequence: TGTGACAGCAACCTTACAGGGGAGACCCAGTACTTA. It specifies CDSNLTGETQYL.

This clonotype was counted at least ten times. Compared with germline, one end of the junction differs, possibly owing to a read error. The chain links TRBV28 to TRBJ2-4; 9 bases fit TRBD1. This CDR3 spans 14 amino acids. In germline, CDR1 is MDHEN, CDR2 SYDVKM. The CDR3 reads CASSLRTGVGIQCF. The CDR3 region has the DNA TGTGCCAGCAGCCTACGGACAGGGGTGGGCATTCAGTGCTTC.

Details on this clonotype: Being one base from a much bigger clone, this may be a read error. The chain employs TRBV2 and TRBJ1-1; 12 positions match TRBD1. CDR1 is SNHLY, CDR2 FYNNEI, per germline. The CDR3 consists of 17 residues. Written as DNA, the CDR3 is TGTGCCAGCAGTGAGGGACAGGGGGCCGGGGGGAACACTGAAACTTTCTTT. This encodes CASSEGQGAGGNTETFF.

As to this clonotype: In this CDR3 the conserved last residue, phenylalanine or tryptophan, is missing, so a read error is likely. This chain uses TRBV11-2 with TRBJ2-1; TRBD2 matches 7 bases. The CDR3 covers 12 residues. Trimming at V came to 6 bases and at J to 8 bases, leaving 4 bases not matched to a gene. Germline loops: CDR1 SGHAT, CDR2 FQNNGV. CDR3 residues: CASRSTSDEQFC. The CDR3, as DNA: TGTGCCAGCAGGTCCACTAGCGATGAGCAGTTCTGC.

Concerning this clonotype: Compared with germline, one end of the junction differs, possibly owing to a read error. CDR3 in amino acids: CSANWLKETRYF. The CDR3 DNA sequence: TGCAGTGCTAACTGGCTAAAAGAGACCCGGTACTTC. V usage is TRBV20-1 and J usage is TRBJ2-5; D not certain. This CDR3 has 12 residues. Germline CDR1 and CDR2: DFQATT and SNEGSKA (reference sequence).